Included here is one T cell receptor (beta chain) sequence, with context. After removal of 5 bases from V and 4 bases from J, the junction contained 10 bases not matched to a gene. The CDR3 totals 16 residues. Germline V gene data show CDR1 as MDHEN and CDR2 as SYDVKM. Clones were sequenced by immunoSEQ multiplex PCR, and TCRdb holds only the in-frame ones, with some missing. The top ten hold roughly 5% of the sample, which has hundreds of thousands of clones, almost 85% seen once. This sample is drawn from a study of blood T cell repertoires in COVID-19. The genes are TRBV28 and TRBJ1-5; TRBD1 matches 8 bases. Input material: peripheral blood. The receptor comes from a man aged 50 or older with active or convalescent COVID-19. CDR3 sequence reads: CASSARTGFGNQPQHF. DNA for the CDR3: TGTGCCAGCAGTGCCCGGACAGGGTTCGGGAATCAGCCCCAGCATTTT.